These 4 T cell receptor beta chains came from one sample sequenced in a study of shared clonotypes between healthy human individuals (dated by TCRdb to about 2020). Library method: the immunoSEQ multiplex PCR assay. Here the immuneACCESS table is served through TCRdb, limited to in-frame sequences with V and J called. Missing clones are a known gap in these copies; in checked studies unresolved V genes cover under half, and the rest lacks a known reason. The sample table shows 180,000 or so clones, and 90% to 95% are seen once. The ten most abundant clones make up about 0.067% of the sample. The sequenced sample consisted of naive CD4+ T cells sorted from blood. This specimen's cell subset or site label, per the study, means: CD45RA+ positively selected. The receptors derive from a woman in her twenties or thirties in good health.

CDR3 in amino acids: CSVSTGGTETQYF. In nucleotides, the CDR3 is TGCAGCGTTTCCACAGGGGGCACGGAGACCCAGTACTTC. The chain joins TRBV29-1 to TRBJ2-5, with 9 positions matching TRBD1. The trim removed 5 bases at V and 5 bases at J, leaving 6 bases unmatched. Germline CDR1 SQVTM, CDR2 ANQGSEA. The length of the CDR3 is 13 residues.

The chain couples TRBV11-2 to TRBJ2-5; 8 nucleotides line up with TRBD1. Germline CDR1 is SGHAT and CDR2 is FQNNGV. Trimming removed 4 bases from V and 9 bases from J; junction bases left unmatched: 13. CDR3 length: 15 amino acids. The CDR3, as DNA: TGTGCCAGCAGCTCCCCACGGGACAGGTCGATGGCCCAGTACTTC. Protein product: CASSSPRDRSMAQYF.

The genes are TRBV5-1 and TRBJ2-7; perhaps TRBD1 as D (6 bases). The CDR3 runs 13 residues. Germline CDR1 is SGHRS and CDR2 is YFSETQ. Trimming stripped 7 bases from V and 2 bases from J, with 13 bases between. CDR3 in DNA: TGCGCCAGCGGTAGCAGGGGAACCTACGAGCAGTACTTC. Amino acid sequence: CASGSRGTYEQYF.

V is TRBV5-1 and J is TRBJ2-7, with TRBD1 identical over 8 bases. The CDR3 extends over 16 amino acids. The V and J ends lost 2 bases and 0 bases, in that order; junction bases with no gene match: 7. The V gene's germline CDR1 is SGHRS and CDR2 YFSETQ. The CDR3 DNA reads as TGCGCCAGCAGCTTCCGGGACAGGTCCCTCTCCTACGAGCAGTACTTC. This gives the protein CASSFRDRSLSYEQYF. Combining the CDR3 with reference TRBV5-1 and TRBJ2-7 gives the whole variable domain KAGVTQTPRYLIKTRGQQVTLSCSPISGHRSVSWYQQTPGQGLQFLFEYFSETQRNKGNFPGRFSGRQFSNSRSEMNVSTLELGDSALYLCASSFRDRSLSYEQYFGPGTRLTVT.